The source of this T cell receptor beta chain is a study of T-cell reconstitution after alpha-beta-depleted transplantation in children (dated by TCRdb to about 2016). Notes on the research overall: T-cell immune reconstitution after TCRalphabeta/CD19-depleted allogeneic hematopoietic cell transplantation in children was quantitatively tracked in the study by means of TCR repertoire profiling.

Library prep was done by PCR. The sample was run on an Illumina HiSeq 2500. To normalize quantification of the TCRbeta repertoire, the TCR libraries were built with molecular barcoding that relied on unique molecular identifiers. The public reads were run again by TCRdb, first through fastp at Q25 and then through MiXCR, and only productive beta chains were kept. Rows are combined by CDR3 protein, so each entry shows the most common genes and DNA. The table for this sample lists over 550,000 distinct CDR3 sequences; 10% of them were counted only once. The ten biggest clones cover roughly 4% of the sample. This clonotype was picked up a small number of times. Its antigen specificity is not known. No base quality information exists; no much larger clone differs at one position. After removal of 0 bases from V and 0 bases from J, the junction retains 5 bases not matched to a gene. Taken from cysteine to phenylalanine, the CDR3 has 17 residues. Of the read, only the CDR3 DNA is kept; its 51 bases are in frame from base 1. Per the germline V gene, MNHEY is the CDR1 and SVGEGT is the CDR2.

This clonotype was obtained from a human donor who donated a stem cell graft to a child with acute myeloid leukemia. This sequence uses TRBV6-2 or TRBV6-3 and TRBJ1-1; TRBD1 aligns with 9 central bases. Here the sequenced sample was PBMCs from the stem cell graft donor, taken from the stem cell graft. Here is the DNA: TGTGCCAGCAGTTACTCGGGGACAGGGACCATGAACACTGAAGCTTTCTTT. Its protein product is CASSYSGTGTMNTEAFF.